These 15 T cell receptor beta chains came from one sample sequenced in a study of blood T cell repertoires in COVID-19. Repertoires were generated with immunoSEQ multiplex PCR, while TCRdb's copy carries only in-frame clones and drops some. The table shows 95,000 to 150,000 clones, with around 77% occurring only once. The sequencing input was peripheral blood. Receptors originate from a man in his fifties or sixties with active or convalescent COVID-19.

The J gene is TRBJ2-5, the V gene TRBV5-1; D not certain. The V end was cut by 0 bases, the J end by 2 bases, with 8 bases between. The germline V gene encodes CDR1 SGHRS and CDR2 YFSETQ. The CDR3 has 14 amino acids. CDR3 amino acids: CASSLDKTQETQYF. CDR3 coding DNA: TGCGCCAGCAGCTTGGACAAGACACAAGAGACCCAGTACTTC.

Here the CDR3 reads CASSLRGTGSGGQPQHF. In nucleotides, the CDR3 is TGTGCCAGCAGTCTTCGTGGGACAGGGTCCGGGGGTCAGCCCCAGCATTTT. J is TRBJ1-5 and V is TRBV6-2 or TRBV6-3; 9 bases align to TRBD1. Germline-derived CDR1 and CDR2 are MNHEY and SVGEGT. Losses at the gene ends were 5 bases for V and 6 bases for J; bases not matched to a gene: 14. The CDR3 contains 17 residues.

This sequence joins TRBV3-1 (or the pseudogene TRBV3-2) and TRBJ2-3; a possible D gene is TRBD2 (6 bases). The CDR3 spans 16 residues. The V gene lost 1 base and the J gene lost 4 bases, with 15 bases spanning the gap. Germline V gene sequence: CDR1 LGHDT, CDR2 YNNKEL (reference sequence). For the CDR3, the DNA is TGTGCCAGCAGCCAAGGAGGGACGGAGGGTGCAGATACGCAGTATTTT. This encodes CASSQGGTEGADTQYF.

The rearrangement links TRBV19 to TRBJ2-1; tentative D call: TRBD2 (6 bases). Germline V lookup: CDR1 LNHDA, CDR2 SQIVND (reference sequence). This CDR3 spans 13 amino acids. V gave up 10 bases and J gave up 2 bases, with 12 bases separating them. The CDR3 DNA reads as TGTGCCACCGGGGGATCGGCCTACAATGAGCAGTTCTTC. Translation: CATGGSAYNEQFF.

This chain connects TRBV2 to TRBJ1-6, with TRBD1 identical over 8 bases. Trimming at V came to 3 bases and at J to 6 bases, leaving 13 bases not matched to a gene. CDR3 length: 18 amino acids. Per the germline V gene, CDR1 is SNHLY and CDR2 is FYNNEI. CDR3 sequence (DNA): TGTGCCAGCAGTGAGGGACAGGCCTATCTTGGAGTTAATTCACCCCTCCACTTT. Encoded protein: CASSEGQAYLGVNSPLHF. Full variable domain (outside the CDR3, taken from reference TRBV2 and TRBJ1-6): EPEVTQTPSHQVTQMGQEVILRCVPISNHLYFYWYRQILGQKVEFLVSFYNNEISEKSEIFDDQFSVERPDGSNFTLKIRSTKLEDSAMYFCASSEGQAYLGVNSPLHFGNGTRLTVT.

This chain links TRBV13 with TRBJ2-7, with TRBD2 matching over 9 bases. CDR3 length: 15 residues. Trimming took 5 bases from V and 0 from J; bases not matched to a gene: 5. Germline-derived CDR1 and CDR2 are PRHDT and FYEKMQ (reference sequence). The CDR3 loop is CASSPSGRSSYEQYF. In DNA, the CDR3 is TGTGCCAGCAGCCCCAGCGGGAGGAGCTCCTACGAGCAGTACTTC.

With respect to this clone: The sample holds other DNA sequences that translate to the same CDR3. The CDR3 nucleotides read TGTGCCAGCAGCGTAGAGCGGGGCACAGATACGCAGTATTTT. Translated: CASSVERGTDTQYF. J is TRBJ2-3 and V is TRBV9, with D tentatively TRBD2 (6 bases). The CDR3 length is 14 residues. Germline CDR1 is SGDLS and CDR2 is YYNGEE. V gave up 0 bases and J gave up 1 base, with 6 bases separating them.

V gene TRBV18 combines with J gene TRBJ2-7; TRBD1 matches 11 bases. CDR1 is KGHSH, CDR2 LQKENI, per germline. The CDR3 loop spans 16 amino acids. V was pared by 3 bases and J by 2 bases, with 6 bases of the junction left unmatched. CDR3 amino acids: CASSPLGTGGTYEQYF. CDR3 nucleotide sequence: TGTGCCAGCTCACCCCTCGGGACAGGGGGAACCTACGAGCAGTACTTC.

This clone turned up a few times. The chain combines TRBV5-1 with TRBJ2-2; 12 bases fit TRBD2. The CDR3 length is 15 residues. Germline-derived CDR1 and CDR2 are SGHRS and YFSETQ. The junction had 2 bases not matched to a gene; V was cut back by 0 bases and J by 8 bases. As DNA, the CDR3 is TGCGCCAGCAGCTTGGGACTAGCGGGAGAAGGGGAGCTGTTTTTT. As protein: CASSLGLAGEGELFF.

V gene TRBV11-3 combines with J gene TRBJ2-7; D gene unclear. The germline V gene has CDR1 SGHNT and CDR2 YENEEA. Trimming pared 1 base from V and 0 bases from J, leaving 4 bases between. This CDR3 has 13 residues. This chain's CDR3 is CASSLGSSYEQYF. The CDR3 nucleotides are TGTGCCAGCAGCTTAGGCAGCTCCTACGAGCAGTACTTC.

This CDR3 reads CATRTETANEKLFF. Written as DNA, the CDR3 is TGTGCCACCCGGACAGAGACAGCTAATGAAAAACTGTTTTTT. This chain uses TRBV10-3 with TRBJ1-4; perhaps TRBD1 as D (6 bases). This CDR3 is 14 amino acids long. Germline values: CDR1 ENHRY, CDR2 SYGVKD. Trimming left V 10 bases short and J 3 bases short, with 15 bases between.

The chain links TRBV2 to TRBJ2-5; D possibly corresponds to TRBD2 (5 bases). Germline lookup yields CDR1 SNHLY and CDR2 FYNNEI. Trimming pared 7 bases from V and 5 bases from J, leaving 11 bases between. The CDR3 extends over 12 amino acids. As DNA, the CDR3 is TGTGCCAGCACCGGACTGGGTGAGACCCAGTACTTC. Translated, it gives CASTGLGETQYF.

This chain connects TRBV29-1 to TRBJ1-1, with 7 bases matching TRBD1. This CDR3 is built from 14 residues. V shed 6 bases, J shed 5 bases, and the junction held 12 bases outside the gene matches. Germline V gives CDR1 SQVTM, CDR2 ANQGSEA. CDR3 sequence reads: CSVPYPTGRTEAFF. Written as DNA, the CDR3 is TGCAGCGTCCCTTACCCGACAGGGCGAACTGAAGCTTTCTTT.

The rearrangement links TRBV20-1 to TRBJ2-1; 9 bases are a match to TRBD2. V lost 3 bases to trimming and J lost 7 bases; unmatched junction nucleotides: 10. The CDR3 has 15 amino acids. CDR1 is DFQATT, CDR2 SNEGSKA, per germline (reference sequence). Here the CDR3 reads CSASDSGRRGNEQFF. CDR3 nucleotides: TGCAGTGCTAGTGATAGCGGGAGACGTGGGAATGAGCAGTTCTTC.

This rearrangement joins TRBV7-9 to TRBJ1-2, with TRBD1 matching over 7 bases. The CDR3 covers 15 residues. The germline CDR1 and CDR2 sequences are SEHNR and FQNEAQ (reference sequence). Trimming took 4 bases from V and 7 from J; bases not matched to a gene: 12. DNA for the CDR3: TGTGCCAGCAGCTCCTCATCGGGACAGACTGGTGGCTACACCTTC. This gives the protein CASSSSSGQTGGYTF.